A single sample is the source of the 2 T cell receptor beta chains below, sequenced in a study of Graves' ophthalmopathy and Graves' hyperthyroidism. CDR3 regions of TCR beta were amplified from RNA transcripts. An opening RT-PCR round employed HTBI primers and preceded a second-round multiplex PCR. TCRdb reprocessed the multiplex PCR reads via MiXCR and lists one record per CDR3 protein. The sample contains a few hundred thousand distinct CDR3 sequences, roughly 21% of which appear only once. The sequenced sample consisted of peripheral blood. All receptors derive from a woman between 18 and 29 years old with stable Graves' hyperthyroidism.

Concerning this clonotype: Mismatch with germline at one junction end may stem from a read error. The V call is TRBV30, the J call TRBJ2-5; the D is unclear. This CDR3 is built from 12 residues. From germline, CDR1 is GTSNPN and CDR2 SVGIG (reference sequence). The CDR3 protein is CACSVSEWTQYF. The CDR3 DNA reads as TGTGCCTGCAGTGTATCCGAGTGGACCCAGTACTTC. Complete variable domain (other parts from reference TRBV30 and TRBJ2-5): SQTIHQWPATLVQPVGSPLSLECTVEGTSNPNLYWYRQAAGRGLQLLFYSVGIGQISSEVPQNLSASRPQDRQFILSSKKLLLSDSGFYLCACSVSEWTQYFGPGTRLLVL.

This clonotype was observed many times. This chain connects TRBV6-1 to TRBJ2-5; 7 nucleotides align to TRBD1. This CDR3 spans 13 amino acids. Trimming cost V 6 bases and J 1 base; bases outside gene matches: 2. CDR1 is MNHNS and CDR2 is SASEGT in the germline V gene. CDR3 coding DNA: TGTGCCAGCAGCAGGGGGATCCAAGAGACCCAGTACTTC. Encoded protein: CASSRGIQETQYF.